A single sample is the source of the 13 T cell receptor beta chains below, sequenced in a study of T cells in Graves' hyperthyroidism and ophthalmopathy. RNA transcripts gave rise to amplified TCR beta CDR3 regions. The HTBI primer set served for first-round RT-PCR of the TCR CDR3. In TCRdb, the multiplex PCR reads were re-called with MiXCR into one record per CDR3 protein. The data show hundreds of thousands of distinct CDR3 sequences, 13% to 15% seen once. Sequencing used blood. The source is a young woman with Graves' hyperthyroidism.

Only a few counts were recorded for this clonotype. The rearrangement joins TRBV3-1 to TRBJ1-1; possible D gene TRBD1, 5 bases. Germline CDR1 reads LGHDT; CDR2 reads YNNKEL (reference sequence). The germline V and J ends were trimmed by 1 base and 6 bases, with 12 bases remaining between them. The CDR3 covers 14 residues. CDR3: CASSQGSEGPEAFF. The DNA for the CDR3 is TGTGCCAGCAGCCAAGGGAGTGAGGGGCCTGAAGCTTTCTTT.

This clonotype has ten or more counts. CDR3 sequence: CASSQEMALYSYEQYF. The DNA for the CDR3 is TGCGCCAGCAGCCAAGAAATGGCTCTCTACTCCTACGAGCAGTACTTC. The V gene is TRBV4-1, the J gene TRBJ2-7; D is ambiguous. CDR1 and CDR2 from the germline V gene are MGHRA and YSYEKL. Trimming took 0 bases from V and 0 from J, leaving 12 bases between them. The CDR3 is 16 amino acids.

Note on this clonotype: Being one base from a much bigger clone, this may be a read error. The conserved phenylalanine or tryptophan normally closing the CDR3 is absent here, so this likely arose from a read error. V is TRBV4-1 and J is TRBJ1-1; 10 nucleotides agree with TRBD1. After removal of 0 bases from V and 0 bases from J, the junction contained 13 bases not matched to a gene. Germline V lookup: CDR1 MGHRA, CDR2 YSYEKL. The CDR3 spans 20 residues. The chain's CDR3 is CASSQDWSFTGTGVNTEAFL. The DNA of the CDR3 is TGCGCCAGCAGCCAAGATTGGTCATTTACCGGGACAGGGGTGAACACTGAAGCTTTCTTG.

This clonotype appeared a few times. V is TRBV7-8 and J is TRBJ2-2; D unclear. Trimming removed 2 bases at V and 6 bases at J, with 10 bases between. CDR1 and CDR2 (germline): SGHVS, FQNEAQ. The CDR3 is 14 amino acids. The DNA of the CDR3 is TGTGCCAGCAGCTTACTCCATGGAGCCGGGGAGCTGTTTTTT. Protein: CASSLLHGAGELFF.

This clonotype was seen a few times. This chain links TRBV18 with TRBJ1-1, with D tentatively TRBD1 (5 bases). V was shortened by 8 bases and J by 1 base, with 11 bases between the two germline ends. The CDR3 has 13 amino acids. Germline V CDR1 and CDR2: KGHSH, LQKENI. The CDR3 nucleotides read TGTGCCAGCATGGCCGACAGGAACACTGAAGCTTTCTTT. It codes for CASMADRNTEAFF.

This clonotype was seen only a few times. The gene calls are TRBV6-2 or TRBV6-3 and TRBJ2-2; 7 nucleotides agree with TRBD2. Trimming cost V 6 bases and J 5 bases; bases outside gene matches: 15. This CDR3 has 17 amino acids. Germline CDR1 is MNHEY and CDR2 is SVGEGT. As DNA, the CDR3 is TGTGCCAGCAGCCTACAAATCACGGGAGGTAAAACCGGGGAGCTGTTTTTT. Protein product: CASSLQITGGKTGELFF.

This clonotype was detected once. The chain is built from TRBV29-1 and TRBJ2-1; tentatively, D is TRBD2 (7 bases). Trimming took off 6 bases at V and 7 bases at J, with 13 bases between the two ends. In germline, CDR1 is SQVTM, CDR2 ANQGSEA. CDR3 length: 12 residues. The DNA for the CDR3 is TGCAGCGTCTCAGAGGGGGGGAATGAGCAGTTCTTC. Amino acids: CSVSEGGNEQFF.

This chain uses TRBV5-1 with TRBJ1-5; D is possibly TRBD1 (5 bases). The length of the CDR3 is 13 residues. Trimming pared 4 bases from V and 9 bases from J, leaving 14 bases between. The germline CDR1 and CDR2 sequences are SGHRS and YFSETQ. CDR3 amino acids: CASSIGGGRPQHF. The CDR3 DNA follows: TGCGCCAGCAGCATCGGGGGTGGGCGGCCCCAGCATTTT.

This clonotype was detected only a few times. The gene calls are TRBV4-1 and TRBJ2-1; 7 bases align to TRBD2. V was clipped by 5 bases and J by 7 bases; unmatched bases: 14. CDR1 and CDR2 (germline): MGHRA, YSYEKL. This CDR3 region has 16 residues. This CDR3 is CASSAIYGTNKNEQFF. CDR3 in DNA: TGCGCCAGCAGCGCCATTTACGGGACTAATAAGAATGAGCAGTTCTTC.

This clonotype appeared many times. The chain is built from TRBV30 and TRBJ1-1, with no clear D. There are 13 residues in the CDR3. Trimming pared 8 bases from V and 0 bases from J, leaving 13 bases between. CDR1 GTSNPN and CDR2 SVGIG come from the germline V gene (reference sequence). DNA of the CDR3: TGTGCCGGTACACAGATACTGAACACTGAAGCTTTCTTT. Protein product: CAGTQILNTEAFF.

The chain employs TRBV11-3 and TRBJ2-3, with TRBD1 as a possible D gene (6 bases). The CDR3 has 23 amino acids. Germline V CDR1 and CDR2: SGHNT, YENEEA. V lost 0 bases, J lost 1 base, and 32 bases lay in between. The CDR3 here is CASSLDVPLMTGRLFRGTDTQYF. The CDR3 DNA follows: TGTGCCAGCAGCTTAGATGTCCCCCTGATGACAGGTAGACTCTTTCGGGGCACAGATACGCAGTATTTT.

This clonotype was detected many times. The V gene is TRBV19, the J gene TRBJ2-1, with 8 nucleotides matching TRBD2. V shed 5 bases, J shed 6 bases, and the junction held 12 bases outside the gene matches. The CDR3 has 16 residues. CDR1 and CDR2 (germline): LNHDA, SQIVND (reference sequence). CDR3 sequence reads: CASSRGSGLVLNEQFF. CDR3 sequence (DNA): TGTGCCAGTAGTCGGGGATCGGGACTAGTACTCAATGAGCAGTTCTTC.

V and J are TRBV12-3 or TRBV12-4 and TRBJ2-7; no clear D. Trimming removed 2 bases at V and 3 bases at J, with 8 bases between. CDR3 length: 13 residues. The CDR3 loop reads CASSLRYGYEQYF. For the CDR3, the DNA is TGTGCCAGCAGTTTACGGTACGGCTACGAGCAGTACTTC.